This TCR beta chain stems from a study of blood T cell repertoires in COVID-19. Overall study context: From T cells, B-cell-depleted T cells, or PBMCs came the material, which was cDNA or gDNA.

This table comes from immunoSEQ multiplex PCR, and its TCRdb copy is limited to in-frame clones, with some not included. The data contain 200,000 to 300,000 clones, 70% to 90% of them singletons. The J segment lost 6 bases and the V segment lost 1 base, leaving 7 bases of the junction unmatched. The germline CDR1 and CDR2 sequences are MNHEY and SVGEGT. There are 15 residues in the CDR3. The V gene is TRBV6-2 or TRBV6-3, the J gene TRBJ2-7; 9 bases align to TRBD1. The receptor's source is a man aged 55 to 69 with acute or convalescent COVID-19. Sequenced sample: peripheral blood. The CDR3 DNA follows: TGTGCCAGCAGTTACTTAGGGACAGGGAGGACCGAGCAGTACTTC. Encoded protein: CASSYLGTGRTEQYF.